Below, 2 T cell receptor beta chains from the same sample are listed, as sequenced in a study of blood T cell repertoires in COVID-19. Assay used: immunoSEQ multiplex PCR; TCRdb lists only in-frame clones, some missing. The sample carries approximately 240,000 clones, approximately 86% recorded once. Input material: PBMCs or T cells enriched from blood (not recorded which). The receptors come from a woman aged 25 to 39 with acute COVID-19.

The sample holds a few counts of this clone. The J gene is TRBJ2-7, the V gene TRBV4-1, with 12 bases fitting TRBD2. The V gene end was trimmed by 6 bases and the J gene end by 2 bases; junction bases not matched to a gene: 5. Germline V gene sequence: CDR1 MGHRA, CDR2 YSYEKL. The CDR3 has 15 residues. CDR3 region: CASSRTSGTAYEQYF. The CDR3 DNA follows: TGCGCCAGCAGTCGGACTAGCGGGACCGCCTACGAGCAGTACTTC.

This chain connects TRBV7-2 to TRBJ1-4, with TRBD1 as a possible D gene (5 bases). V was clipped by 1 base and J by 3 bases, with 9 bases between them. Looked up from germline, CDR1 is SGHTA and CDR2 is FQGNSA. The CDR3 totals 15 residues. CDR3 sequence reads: CASSLVRGANEKLFF. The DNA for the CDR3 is TGTGCCAGCAGCTTAGTGCGGGGGGCTAATGAAAAACTGTTTTTT.